This is a list of T cell receptor beta chains from one sample in a study of blood T cell repertoires in COVID-19. TCRdb's copy holds only in-frame clones and misses some; the assay was immunoSEQ multiplex PCR. The sample shows approximately 150,000 clones, 70% to 90% of them seen only once. Sequencing input: peripheral blood. The receptors stem from a man between 65 and 85 years old with active COVID-19. Each CDR3 is given with its conserved first and last residue. Clone sizes are given selectively: once, few, many, or a class where the clone is expanded.

TRBV2 . CASRTRTSAADTQYF
TRBV5-1 . CASSLGGRLGNEQFF
TRBV28 . CASSLFGTGVNEQYF
TRBV5-1 once CASSSPDGRTRSYEQYF
TRBV5-1 . CASSLSTGNYEQYF
TRBV28 . CASRKDRVHPLHF
TRBV28 . CASSGQGRNYGYTF
TRBV20-1 . CSASGLAEAFF
TRBV14 . CASSRQTNEKLFF
TRBV28 once CASSDGVSPQHF
TRBV6-5 . CASSFGQHTEAFF
TRBV28 . CASGYGRGSYGYTF
TRBV5-1 . CASKLDGAGGREQYF
TRBV28 few CASSLPGGPPYEQYF
TRBV5-1 . CASSAEDRGVGGYTF
TRBV6-5 . CASRSGSGNEKLFF
TRBV10-1 . CASRRDSLNTEAFF
TRBV11-2 . CASSPEGGRVGEKLFF
TRBV6-6 once CASSYNDGVAYEQYF
TRBV5-1 . CASSFLAGGGNEQFF
TRBV18 . CASSPYGQSTDTQYF
TRBV5-5 once CASTPGLAGVREQYF
TRBV18 . CASSPLGVGDTEAFF
TRBV6-5 . CASIKGGEDEKLFF
TRBV5-1 . CASSLAFQGGNEQFF
TRBV5-1 . CASSGATGPRYEQYF
TRBV20-1 . CSASVSGTSYEQYF
TRBV20-1 . CSASYYAGGQYEQYF
TRBV6-5 . CASRTAVSFEQFF
TRBV27 . CASSPARDRGAYGYTF
TRBV12-3/TRBV12-4 . CASSPGHGRGYTF
TRBV27 . CASSLRAGVLETQYF